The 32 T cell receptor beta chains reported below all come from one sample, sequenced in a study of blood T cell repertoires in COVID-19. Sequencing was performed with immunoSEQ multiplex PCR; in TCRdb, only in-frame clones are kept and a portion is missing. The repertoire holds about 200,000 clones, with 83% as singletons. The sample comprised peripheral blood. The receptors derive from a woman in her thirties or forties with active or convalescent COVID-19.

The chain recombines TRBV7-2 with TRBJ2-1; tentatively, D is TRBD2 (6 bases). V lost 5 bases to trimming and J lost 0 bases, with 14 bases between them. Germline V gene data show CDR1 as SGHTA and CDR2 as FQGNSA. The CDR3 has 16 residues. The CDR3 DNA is TGTGCCAGCAGCGTCGGACTAACGAGCTCCTACAATGAGCAGTTCTTC. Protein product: CASSVGLTSSYNEQFF.

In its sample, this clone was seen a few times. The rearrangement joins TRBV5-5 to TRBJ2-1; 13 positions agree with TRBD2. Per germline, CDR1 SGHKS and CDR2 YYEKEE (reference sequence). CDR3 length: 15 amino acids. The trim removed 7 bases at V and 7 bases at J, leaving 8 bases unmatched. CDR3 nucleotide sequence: TGTGCCAGCCTGAGGACTAGCGGGAGCCCGAATGAGCAGTTCTTC. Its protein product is CASLRTSGSPNEQFF.

This chain's CDR3 is CATANPGKTGGNTIYF. The CDR3 DNA reads TGTGCCACCGCCAACCCCGGGAAAACTGGGGGAAACACCATATATTTT. The chain combines TRBV15 with TRBJ1-3; no definite D call. The CDR3 consists of 16 residues. Germline values: CDR1 LNHNV, CDR2 YYDKDF (reference sequence). V was pared by 8 bases and J by 4 bases, with 21 bases between.

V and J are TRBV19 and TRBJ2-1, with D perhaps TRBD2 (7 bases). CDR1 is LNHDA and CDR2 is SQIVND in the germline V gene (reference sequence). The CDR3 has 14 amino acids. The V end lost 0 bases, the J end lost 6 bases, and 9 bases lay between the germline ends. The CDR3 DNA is TGTGCCAGTAGTATAGAAGGGGGGGGCAATGAGCAGTTCTTC. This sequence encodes CASSIEGGGNEQFF.

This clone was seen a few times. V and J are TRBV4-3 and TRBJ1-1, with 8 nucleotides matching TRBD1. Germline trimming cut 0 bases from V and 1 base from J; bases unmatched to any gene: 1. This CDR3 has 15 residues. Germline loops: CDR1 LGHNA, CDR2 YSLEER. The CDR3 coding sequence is TGCGCCAGCAGCCAAGATACAGGGGGGAACACTGAAGCTTTCTTT. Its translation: CASSQDTGGNTEAFF.

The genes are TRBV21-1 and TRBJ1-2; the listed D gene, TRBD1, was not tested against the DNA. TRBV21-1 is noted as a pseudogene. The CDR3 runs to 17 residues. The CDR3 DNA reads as TGTGCCAGCAGCAGAATCTACCGGGACAGCTTTCGCAGTGGCTACACCTTC. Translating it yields CASSRIYRDSFRSGYTF.

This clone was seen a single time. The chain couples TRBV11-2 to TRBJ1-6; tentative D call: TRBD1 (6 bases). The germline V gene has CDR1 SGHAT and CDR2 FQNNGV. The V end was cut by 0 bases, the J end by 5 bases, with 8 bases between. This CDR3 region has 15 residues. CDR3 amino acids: CASSLDSGDNSPLHF. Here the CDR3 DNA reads TGTGCCAGCAGCTTAGATTCAGGGGATAATTCACCCCTCCACTTT.

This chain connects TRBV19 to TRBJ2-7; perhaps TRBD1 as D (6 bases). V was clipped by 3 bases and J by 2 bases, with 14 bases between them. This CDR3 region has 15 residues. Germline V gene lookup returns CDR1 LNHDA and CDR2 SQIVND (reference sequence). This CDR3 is CASSISRQAAYEQYF. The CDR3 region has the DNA TGTGCCAGTAGTATCTCACGACAGGCCGCCTACGAGCAGTACTTC.

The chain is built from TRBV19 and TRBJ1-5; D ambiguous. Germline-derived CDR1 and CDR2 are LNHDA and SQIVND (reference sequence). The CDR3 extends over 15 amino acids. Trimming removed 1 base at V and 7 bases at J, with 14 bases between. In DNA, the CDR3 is TGTGCCAGTAGTATAGGAAGGAGGGAACGGCAGCCCCAGCATTTT. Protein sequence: CASSIGRRERQPQHF.

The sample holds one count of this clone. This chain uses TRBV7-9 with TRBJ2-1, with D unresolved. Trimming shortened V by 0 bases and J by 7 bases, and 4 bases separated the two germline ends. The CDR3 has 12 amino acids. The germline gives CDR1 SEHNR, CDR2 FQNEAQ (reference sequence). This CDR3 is CASSLAANEQFF. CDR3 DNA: TGTGCCAGCAGCTTAGCTGCGAATGAGCAGTTCTTC.

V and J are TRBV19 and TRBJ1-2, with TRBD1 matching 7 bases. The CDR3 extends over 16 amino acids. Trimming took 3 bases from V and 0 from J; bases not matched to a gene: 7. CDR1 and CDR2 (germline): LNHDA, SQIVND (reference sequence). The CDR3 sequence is CASSMNRGGANYGYTF. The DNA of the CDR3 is TGTGCCAGTAGTATGAATAGAGGGGGCGCTAACTATGGCTACACCTTC.

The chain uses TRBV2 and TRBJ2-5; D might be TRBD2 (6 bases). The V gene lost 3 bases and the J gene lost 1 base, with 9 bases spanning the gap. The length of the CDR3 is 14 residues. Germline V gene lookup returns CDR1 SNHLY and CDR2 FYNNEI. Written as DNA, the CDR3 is TGTGCCAGCAGTGACCGGACTACCCAAGAGACCCAGTACTTC. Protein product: CASSDRTTQETQYF.

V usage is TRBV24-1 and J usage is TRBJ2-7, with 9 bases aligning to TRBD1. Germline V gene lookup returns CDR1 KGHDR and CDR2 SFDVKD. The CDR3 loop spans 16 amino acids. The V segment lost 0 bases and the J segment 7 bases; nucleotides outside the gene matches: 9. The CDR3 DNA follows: TGTGCCACCAGTGATTTGTCCGGACAGGGGATGAATGAGCAGTACTTC. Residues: CATSDLSGQGMNEQYF.

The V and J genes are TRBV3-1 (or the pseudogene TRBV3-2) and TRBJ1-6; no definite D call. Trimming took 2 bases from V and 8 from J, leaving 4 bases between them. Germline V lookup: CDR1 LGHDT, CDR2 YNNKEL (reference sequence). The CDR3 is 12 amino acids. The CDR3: CASSQSDSPLHF. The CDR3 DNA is TGTGCCAGCAGCCAATCCGATTCACCCCTCCACTTT.

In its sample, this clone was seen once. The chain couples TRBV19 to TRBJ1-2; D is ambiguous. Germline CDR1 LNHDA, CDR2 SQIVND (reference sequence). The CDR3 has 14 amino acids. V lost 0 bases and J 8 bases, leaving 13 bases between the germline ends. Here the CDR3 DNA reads TGTGCCAGTAGTATAGAGCTTCGGCGGGAAGGCTACACCTTC. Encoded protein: CASSIELRREGYTF.

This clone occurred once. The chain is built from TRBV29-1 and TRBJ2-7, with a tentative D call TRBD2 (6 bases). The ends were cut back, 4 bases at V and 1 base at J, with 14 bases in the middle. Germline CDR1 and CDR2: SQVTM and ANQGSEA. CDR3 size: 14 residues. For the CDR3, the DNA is TGCAGCGTTGTGCCCGCCCGGGGGTCCTACGAGCAGTACTTC. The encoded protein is CSVVPARGSYEQYF.

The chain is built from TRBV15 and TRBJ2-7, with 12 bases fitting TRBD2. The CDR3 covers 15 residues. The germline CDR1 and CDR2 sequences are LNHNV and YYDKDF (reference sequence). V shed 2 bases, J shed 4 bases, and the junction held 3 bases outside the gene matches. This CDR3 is CATSRLAGGSYEQYF. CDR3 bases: TGTGCCACCAGCAGACTAGCGGGAGGGTCGTACGAGCAGTACTTC.

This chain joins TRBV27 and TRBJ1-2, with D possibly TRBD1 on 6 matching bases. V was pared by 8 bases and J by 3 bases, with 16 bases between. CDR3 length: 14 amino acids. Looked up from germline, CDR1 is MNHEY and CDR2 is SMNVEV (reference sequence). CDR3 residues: CASALRTVDYGYTF. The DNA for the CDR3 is TGTGCCAGCGCTCTCAGGACAGTAGACTATGGCTACACCTTC.

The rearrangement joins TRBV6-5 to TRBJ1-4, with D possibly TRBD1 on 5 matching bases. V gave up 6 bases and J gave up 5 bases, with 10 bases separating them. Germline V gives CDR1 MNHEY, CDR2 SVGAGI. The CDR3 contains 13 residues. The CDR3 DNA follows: TGTGCCAGCAGGCCCAGGGCGAATGAAAAACTGTTTTTT. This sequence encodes CASRPRANEKLFF.

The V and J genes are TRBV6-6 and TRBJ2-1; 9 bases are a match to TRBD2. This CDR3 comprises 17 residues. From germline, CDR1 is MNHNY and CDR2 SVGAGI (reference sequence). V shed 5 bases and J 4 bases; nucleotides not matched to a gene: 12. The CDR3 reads CASSRRLAAHLYNEQFF. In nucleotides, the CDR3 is TGTGCCAGCAGTCGCAGACTAGCGGCACACCTTTACAATGAGCAGTTCTTC.

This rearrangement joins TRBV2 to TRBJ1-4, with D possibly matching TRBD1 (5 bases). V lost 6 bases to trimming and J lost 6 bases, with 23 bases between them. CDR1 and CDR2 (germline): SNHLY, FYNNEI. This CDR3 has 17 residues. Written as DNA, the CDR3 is TGTGCCAGCAGGGAAATGATGTCCCGTACGGGGGATGAAAAACTGTTTTTT. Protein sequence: CASREMMSRTGDEKLFF.

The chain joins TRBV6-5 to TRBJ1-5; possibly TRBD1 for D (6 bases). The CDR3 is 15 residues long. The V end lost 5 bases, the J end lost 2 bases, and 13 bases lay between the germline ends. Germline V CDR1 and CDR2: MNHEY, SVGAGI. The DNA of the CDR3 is TGTGCCAGCAGTCCGGGGGGGGGCGGCAATCAGCCCCAGCATTTT. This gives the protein CASSPGGGGNQPQHF.

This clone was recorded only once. The CDR3 sequence: CASSPGTGSNSPLHF. CDR3 nucleotide sequence: TGTGCCAGCAGCCCCGGGACAGGGAGTAATTCACCCCTCCACTTT. The chain joins TRBV6-2 or TRBV6-3 to TRBJ1-6; 9 nucleotides align to TRBD1. V lost 6 bases, J lost 6 bases, and 6 bases stayed unmatched. The germline V gene has CDR1 MNHEY and CDR2 SVGEGT. This CDR3 has 15 residues.

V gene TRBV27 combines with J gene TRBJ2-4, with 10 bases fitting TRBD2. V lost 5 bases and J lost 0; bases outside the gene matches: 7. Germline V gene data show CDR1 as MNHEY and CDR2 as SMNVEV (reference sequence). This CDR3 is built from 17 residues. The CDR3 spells CASSPRTSGLAKNIQYF. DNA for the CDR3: TGTGCCAGCAGTCCCCGGACTAGCGGACTAGCCAAAAACATTCAGTACTTC.

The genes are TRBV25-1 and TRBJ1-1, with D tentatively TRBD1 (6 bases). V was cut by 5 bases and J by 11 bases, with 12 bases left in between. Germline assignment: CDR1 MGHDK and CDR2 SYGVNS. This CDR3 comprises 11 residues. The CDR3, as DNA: TGTGCCAGCAGTACAACAGGGCGTGCTTTCTTT. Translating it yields CASSTTGRAFF. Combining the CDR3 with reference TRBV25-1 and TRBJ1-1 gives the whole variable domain EADIYQTPRYLVIGTGKKITLECSQTMGHDKMYWYQQDPGMELHLIHYSYGVNSTEKGDLSSESTVSRIRTEHFPLTLESARPSHTSQYLCASSTTGRAFFGQGTRLTVV.

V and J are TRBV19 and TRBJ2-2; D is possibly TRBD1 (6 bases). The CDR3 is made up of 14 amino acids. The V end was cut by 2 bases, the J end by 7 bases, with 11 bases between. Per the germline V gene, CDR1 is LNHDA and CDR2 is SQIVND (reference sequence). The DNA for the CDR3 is TGTGCCAGTAGTATACAGGGGATTGGCGGGGAGCTGTTTTTT. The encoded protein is CASSIQGIGGELFF.

DNA for the CDR3: TGCAGCTGCTCACGTGGGACAGCGAACACTGAAGCTTTCTTT. It specifies CSCSRGTANTEAFF. This chain joins TRBV29-1 and TRBJ1-1, with TRBD1 matching 7 bases. The CDR3 is 14 residues long. V trimming: 8 bases; J trimming: 1 base; junction bases outside the gene matches: 10. From germline, CDR1 is SQVTM and CDR2 ANQGSEA.

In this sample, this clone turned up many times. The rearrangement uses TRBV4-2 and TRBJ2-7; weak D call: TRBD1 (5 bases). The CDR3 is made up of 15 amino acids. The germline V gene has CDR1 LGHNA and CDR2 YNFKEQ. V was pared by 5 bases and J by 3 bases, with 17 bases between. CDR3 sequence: CASSSFVDTIYEQYF. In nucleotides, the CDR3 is TGTGCCAGCAGCTCCTTTGTGGACACTATCTACGAGCAGTACTTC.

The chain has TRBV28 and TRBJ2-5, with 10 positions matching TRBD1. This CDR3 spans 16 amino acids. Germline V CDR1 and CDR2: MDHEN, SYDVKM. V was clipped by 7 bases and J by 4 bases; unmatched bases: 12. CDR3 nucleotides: TGTGCCAGCATCCTTTTCGGGACAGGGGAGGCAGAGACCCAGTACTTC. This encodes CASILFGTGEAETQYF.

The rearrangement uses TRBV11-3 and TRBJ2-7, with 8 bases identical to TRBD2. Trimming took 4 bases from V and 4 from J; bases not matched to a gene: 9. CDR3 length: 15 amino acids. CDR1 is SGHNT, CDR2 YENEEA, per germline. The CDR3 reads CASSSEAGLAYEQYF. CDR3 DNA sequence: TGTGCCAGCAGCTCCGAGGCTGGACTAGCTTACGAGCAGTACTTC.

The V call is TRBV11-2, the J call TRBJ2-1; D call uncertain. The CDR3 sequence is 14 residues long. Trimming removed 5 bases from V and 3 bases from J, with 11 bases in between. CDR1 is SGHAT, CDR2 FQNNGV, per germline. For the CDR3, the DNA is TGTGCCAGCAGCGCGGCGACTGGCTACAATGAGCAGTTCTTC. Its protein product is CASSAATGYNEQFF.

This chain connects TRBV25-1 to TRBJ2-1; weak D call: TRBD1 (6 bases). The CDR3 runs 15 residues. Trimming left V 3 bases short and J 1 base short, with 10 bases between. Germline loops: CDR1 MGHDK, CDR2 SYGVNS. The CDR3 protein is CASSDHTGSYNEQFF. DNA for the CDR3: TGTGCCAGCAGTGACCATACAGGGTCCTACAATGAGCAGTTCTTC.